Below, one T cell receptor (beta chain) is given with its context. What it binds is not known. This sample stems from a study of identical twins. Notes on the study in general: Interpretation of the results relied on cross-sectional statistical analysis and not on following the same donors.

The CDR3 is 13 residues long. Per germline, CDR1 WSHSY and CDR2 SAAADI. Unmatched junction bases numbered 8, after V lost 8 bases and J lost 4 bases. A universal primer site was created by template switching, with the cDNA bearing unique molecular identifiers. In TCRdb, the 5' RACE reads were re-called with MiXCR into one record per CDR3 protein. The repertoire holds some 1,700,000 distinct CDR3 sequences, with under 35% as singletons. Specimen: cord blood. This sequence joins TRBV10-2 and TRBJ2-7; 7 nucleotides align to TRBD1. The clonotype comes from a newborn girl in good health. The CDR3 here is CASGVGTAYEQYF. CDR3 bases: TGCGCCAGCGGTGTGGGGACAGCTTACGAGCAGTACTTC.